One and the same sample provided the 15 T cell receptor beta chains below, sequenced in a study of T-cell reconstitution after alpha-beta-depleted transplantation in children. The TCRbeta library was prepared with unique molecular identifiers. TCRdb used MiXCR to reprocess the PCR reads, holding one entry per CDR3 protein. The sample includes 200,000 to 250,000 distinct CDR3 sequences, around 7.8% of them seen just once. Sequences were derived from PBMCs, mostly from graft donor cells, sampled 180 days after TCRalphabeta/CD19-depleted stem cell transplant. These receptors all stem from a male patient younger than 18 who had a stem cell transplant for acute lymphoblastic leukemia, so the T cells may come from the graft donor.

This clonotype was seen many times. V and J are TRBV5-1 and TRBJ2-1; 9 positions agree with TRBD2. This CDR3 is built from 15 residues. CDR1 SGHRS and CDR2 YFSETQ come from the germline V gene. V gave up 4 bases and J gave up 6 bases; unmatched junction bases: 8. The CDR3 reads CASSPGGGRGNEQFF. The CDR3 DNA follows: TGCGCCAGCAGCCCGGGGGGCGGGAGGGGCAATGAGCAGTTCTTC.

The sample holds many counts of this clonotype. The chain uses TRBV20-1 and TRBJ2-5; maybe TRBD2 (6 bases). Trimming removed 0 bases from V and 1 base from J, with 15 bases in between. Germline CDR1 is DFQATT and CDR2 is SNEGSKA (reference sequence). The CDR3 covers 16 residues. Here the CDR3 DNA reads TGCAGTGCTAGAGATTTACTAGCCGAGGGCCAAGAGACCCAGTACTTC. Its protein is CSARDLLAEGQETQYF.

This clonotype was counted at least ten times. This chain joins TRBV29-1 and TRBJ2-2; a weak D match, TRBD2 (5 bases). V was clipped by 6 bases and J by 2 bases, with 7 bases between them. CDR3 length: 12 amino acids. The germline V gene encodes CDR1 SQVTM and CDR2 ANQGSEA. CDR3 region: CSVTGNTGELFF. The DNA for the CDR3 is TGCAGCGTCACGGGAAACACCGGGGAGCTGTTTTTT.

In its sample, this clonotype was seen many times. V and J are TRBV3-1 and TRBJ2-5; D remains unclear. The CDR3 is made up of 17 amino acids. V was trimmed by 4 bases and J by 5 bases, leaving 23 bases between them. Germline lookup yields CDR1 LGHDT and CDR2 YNNKEL (reference sequence). CDR3 coding DNA: TGTGCCAGCAGCCCAGCCCGAGGTGCCGGTCCCGTGGAGACCCAGTACTTC. Translation gives CASSPARGAGPVETQYF.

This clonotype was seen ten or more times. This chain uses TRBV27 with TRBJ2-2, with TRBD2 as a possible D gene (5 bases). V dropped 10 bases and J dropped 7 bases, with 10 bases sitting between them. The CDR3 length is 11 residues. In germline, CDR1 is MNHEY, CDR2 SMNVEV (reference sequence). The CDR3: CAIRGGGELFF. In DNA, the CDR3 is TGTGCCATCCGGGGTGGCGGGGAGCTGTTTTTT.

J is TRBJ2-7 and V is TRBV20-1; D unresolved. V was cut by 6 bases and J by 7 bases, with 25 bases left in between. Germline V gene lookup returns CDR1 DFQATT and CDR2 SNEGSKA (reference sequence). CDR3 length: 15 amino acids. The CDR3 here is CSARNPGRLVSEQYF. CDR3 bases: TGCAGTGCGCGTAACCCCGGCAGACTCGTTTCGGAGCAGTACTTC.

This clonotype was observed at least ten times. The chain carries TRBV20-1 and TRBJ2-1; 16 bases fit TRBD2. The CDR3 consists of 22 residues. J was trimmed by 8 bases and V by 3 bases; bases with no gene match: 25. Germline CDR1 reads DFQATT; CDR2 reads SNEGSKA (reference sequence). The CDR3: CSARLGTSGGAVKRGSIDEQFF. CDR3 nucleotides: TGCAGTGCTAGGCTCGGGACTAGCGGGGGGGCCGTCAAAAGGGGTTCAATCGATGAGCAGTTCTTC.

This clonotype was counted at least ten times. The chain links TRBV9 to TRBJ2-1; D may be TRBD1 (5 bases). V shed 4 bases and J shed 10 bases, with 12 bases lying between them. This CDR3 spans 12 amino acids. The germline gives CDR1 SGDLS, CDR2 YYNGEE. Here the CDR3 reads CASSPQGREQFF. The CDR3 bases are TGTGCCAGCAGCCCTCAGGGCCGGGAGCAGTTCTTC. Full variable domain (missing parts from reference TRBV9 and TRBJ2-1): DSGVTQTPKHLITATGQRVTLRCSPRSGDLSVYWYQQSLDQGLQFLIQYYNGEERAKGNILERFSAQQFPDLHSELNLSSLELGDSALYFCASSPQGREQFFGPGTRLTVL.

This clonotype was counted many times. This chain joins TRBV7-3 and TRBJ2-3; 12 bases agree with TRBD1. Per germline, CDR1 SGHTA and CDR2 FQGTGA. After removal of 5 bases from V and 6 bases from J, the junction contained 15 bases not matched to a gene. This CDR3 has 18 residues. The CDR3 region is CASSDPGQGARDPDTQYF. The CDR3 nucleotides are TGTGCCAGCAGCGACCCGGGACAGGGGGCGCGAGATCCCGATACGCAGTATTTT.

In this sample, this clonotype turned up many times. This chain uses TRBV7-2 with TRBJ2-5, with D unclear. The CDR3 is made up of 14 amino acids. Germline assignment: CDR1 SGHTA and CDR2 FQGNSA. Between the trimmed V and J ends, which lost 6 bases and 1 base, there was a span of 12 bases. Here the CDR3 reads CASREGGIQETQYF. CDR3 coding DNA: TGTGCCAGCAGGGAAGGTGGGATCCAAGAGACCCAGTACTTC.

This clonotype was counted many times. This chain joins TRBV5-1 and TRBJ2-7; 7 positions agree with TRBD2. V was pared by 7 bases and J by 1 base, with 5 bases of the junction left unmatched. The CDR3 is 13 residues long. CDR1 is SGHRS, CDR2 YFSETQ, per germline. The CDR3 sequence: CASGREGSYEQYF. The CDR3 bases are TGCGCCAGCGGGAGGGAAGGGTCCTACGAGCAGTACTTC.

This clonotype was picked up many times. V usage is TRBV7-8 and J usage is TRBJ2-1; D unclear. CDR3 length equals 16 residues. V was pared by 2 bases and J by 5 bases, with 16 bases between. Germline-derived CDR1 and CDR2 are SGHVS and FQNEAQ. The CDR3 DNA reads as TGTGCCAGCAGCTTAATCGGGCCGGCTACACACAATGAGCAGTTCTTC. Its protein is CASSLIGPATHNEQFF.

Ten or more counts support this clonotype. The chain recombines TRBV5-1 with TRBJ1-1; D is unclear. The CDR3 is made up of 14 amino acids. Trimming stripped 1 base from V and 0 bases from J, with 7 bases between. Germline values: CDR1 SGHRS, CDR2 YFSETQ. DNA of the CDR3: TGCGCCAGCAGCTTGAGCCCTATGAACACTGAAGCTTTCTTT. Translation: CASSLSPMNTEAFF. Filled out from reference TRBV5-1 and TRBJ1-1, the complete variable domain reads KAGVTQTPRYLIKTRGQQVTLSCSPISGHRSVSWYQQTPGQGLQFLFEYFSETQRNKGNFPGRFSGRQFSNSRSEMNVSTLELGDSALYLCASSLSPMNTEAFFGQGTRLTVV.

This clonotype was seen at least ten times. This chain joins TRBV9 and TRBJ2-5; no clear D gene. Looked up from germline, CDR1 is SGDLS and CDR2 is YYNGEE. CDR3 size: 14 residues. V dropped 0 bases and J dropped 4 bases, with 10 bases sitting between them. Here the CDR3 DNA reads TGTGCCAGCAGCGTAGATCGGGCGACAGAGACCCAGTACTTC. It codes for CASSVDRATETQYF.

This clonotype was found many times. The V gene is TRBV11-1, the J gene TRBJ2-1; the match to TRBD2 covers 9 bases. The length of the CDR3 is 15 residues. Germline CDR1 SGHAT, CDR2 FQDESV (reference sequence). The ends lost 3 bases at V and 8 bases at J; junction bases unmatched: 8. The CDR3 region is CASSFAFSGSYEQFF. Here the CDR3 DNA reads TGTGCCAGCAGCTTTGCCTTTAGCGGGAGTTATGAGCAGTTCTTC.